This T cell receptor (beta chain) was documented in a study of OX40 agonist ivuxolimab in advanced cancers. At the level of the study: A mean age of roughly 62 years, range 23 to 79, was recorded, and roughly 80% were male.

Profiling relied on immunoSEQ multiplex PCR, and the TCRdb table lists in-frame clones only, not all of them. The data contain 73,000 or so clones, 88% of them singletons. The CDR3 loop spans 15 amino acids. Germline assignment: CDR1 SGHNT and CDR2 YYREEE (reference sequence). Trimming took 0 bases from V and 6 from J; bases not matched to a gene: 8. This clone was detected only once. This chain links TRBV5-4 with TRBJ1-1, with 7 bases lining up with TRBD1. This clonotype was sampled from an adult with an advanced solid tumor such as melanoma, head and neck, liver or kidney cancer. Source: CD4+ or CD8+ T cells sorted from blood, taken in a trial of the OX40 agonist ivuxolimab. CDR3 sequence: CASSLGGPTGAEAFF. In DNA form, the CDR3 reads TGTGCCAGCAGCTTGGGGGGGCCAACAGGGGCTGAAGCTTTCTTT.